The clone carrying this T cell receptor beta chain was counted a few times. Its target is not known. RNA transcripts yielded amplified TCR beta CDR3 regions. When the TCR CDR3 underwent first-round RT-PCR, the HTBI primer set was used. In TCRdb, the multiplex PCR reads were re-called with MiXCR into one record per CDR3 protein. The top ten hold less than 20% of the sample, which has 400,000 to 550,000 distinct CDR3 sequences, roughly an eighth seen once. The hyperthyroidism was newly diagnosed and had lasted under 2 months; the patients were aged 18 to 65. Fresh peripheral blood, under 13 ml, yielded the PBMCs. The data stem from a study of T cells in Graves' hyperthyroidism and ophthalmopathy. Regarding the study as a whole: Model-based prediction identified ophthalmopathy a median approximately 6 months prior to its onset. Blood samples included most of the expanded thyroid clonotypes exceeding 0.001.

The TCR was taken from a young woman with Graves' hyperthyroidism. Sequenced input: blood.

CDR3 nucleotide sequence: TGTGCCAGCAGCGCCCGGAACCTCCCCTCCTACGAGCAGTACTTC. It yields the protein CASSARNLPSYEQYF. The gene calls are TRBV7-4 and TRBJ2-7; no clear D gene. Deletions cut 5 bases from V and 0 bases from J, with 14 bases between. The CDR3 has 15 amino acids. The germline V gene encodes CDR1 SGHVT and CDR2 SQSDAQ.